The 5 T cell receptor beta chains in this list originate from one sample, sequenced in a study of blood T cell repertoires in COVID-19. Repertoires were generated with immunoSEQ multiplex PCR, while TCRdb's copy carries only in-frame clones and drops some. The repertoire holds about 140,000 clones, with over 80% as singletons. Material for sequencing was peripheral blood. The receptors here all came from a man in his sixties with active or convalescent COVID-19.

The CDR3 here is CASSQDIAGGVSEQYF. The CDR3 bases are TGTGCCAGCAGCCAAGATATCGCAGGTGGCGTCTCCGAGCAGTACTTC. The chain carries TRBV4-2 and TRBJ2-7; D remains ambiguous. The CDR3 consists of 16 residues. CDR1 is LGHNA, CDR2 YNFKEQ, per germline. V shed 0 bases and J shed 6 bases, with 18 bases lying between them.

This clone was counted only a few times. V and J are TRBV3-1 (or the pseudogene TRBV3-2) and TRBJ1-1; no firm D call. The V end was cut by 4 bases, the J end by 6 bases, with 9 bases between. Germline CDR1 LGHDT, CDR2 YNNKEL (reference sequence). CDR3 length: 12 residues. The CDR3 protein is CASSPSSAEAFF. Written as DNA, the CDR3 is TGTGCCAGCAGCCCCTCCTCAGCTGAAGCTTTCTTT.

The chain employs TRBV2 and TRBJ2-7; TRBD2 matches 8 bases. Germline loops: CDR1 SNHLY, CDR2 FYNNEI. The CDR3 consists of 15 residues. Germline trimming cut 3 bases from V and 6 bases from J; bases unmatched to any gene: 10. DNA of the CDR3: TGTGCCAGCAGTGACAGCGGGAGAAAGTTGCGCGAGCAGTACTTC. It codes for CASSDSGRKLREQYF.

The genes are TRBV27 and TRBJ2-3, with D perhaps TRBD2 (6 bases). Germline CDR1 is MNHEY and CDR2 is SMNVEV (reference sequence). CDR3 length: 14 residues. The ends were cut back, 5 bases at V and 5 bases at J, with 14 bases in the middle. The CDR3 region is CASSPGTFGDTQYF. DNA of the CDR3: TGTGCCAGCAGTCCCGGGACTTTCGGAGATACGCAGTATTTT.

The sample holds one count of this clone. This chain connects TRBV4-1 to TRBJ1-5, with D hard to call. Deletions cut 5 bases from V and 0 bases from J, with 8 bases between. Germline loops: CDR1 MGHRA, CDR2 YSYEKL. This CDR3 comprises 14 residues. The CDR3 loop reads CASSLYYSNQPQHF. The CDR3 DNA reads TGCGCCAGCAGCTTGTATTATAGCAATCAGCCCCAGCATTTT.